This TCR beta chain was sequenced for a study of shared clonotypes between healthy human individuals. J was trimmed by 3 bases and V by 2 bases; bases with no gene match: 16. The CDR3 consists of 20 residues. Germline CDR1 reads MNHEY; CDR2 reads SMNVEV (reference sequence). Amplification in unsorted PBMC replicate PCRs started from around 0.3 ug DNA, which equals 25,000 to 35,000 T cell genomes. Unsorted PBMC DNA was run through sequencing on ten immunoSEQ deep assay plates. TCRdb keeps only in-frame clones here, not all; method: immunoSEQ multiplex PCR. There are under 600,000 clones in the sample; around 76% occur only once, and 12% lies in the top ten. For this clone: No antigen is known for it.

General study points: It was only blood that was sampled, and tissue repertoires likely differ.

Sample: PBMCs. V usage is TRBV27 and J usage is TRBJ1-4, with 9 bases that match TRBD1. The sequence came from a woman aged 40 to 55 in good health. Some clones in this sample may be carry-over from other donors' samples. The CDR3 DNA reads TGTGCCAGCAGTTTAAGGGGAACGAAACAGGGGGCATCGGCTAATGAAAAACTGTTTTTT. Amino acids: CASSLRGTKQGASANEKLFF.